This T cell receptor (beta chain) was recovered during a study of early T cells in non-severe SARS-CoV-2 infection. Whole-study context: The study sequenced bulk RNA from unsorted whole blood, with chains unpaired.

The CDR3 extends over 17 amino acids. CDR1 and CDR2 (germline): SGHRS, YFSETQ. V lost 4 bases to trimming and J lost 1 base, with 19 bases between them. Findings of the study overall: Private and CD4 specificities were missed by VDJdb matching, which favored anti-spike CD8 responses.

Molecules of cDNA were individually given unique molecular identifiers that were attached to them. Each CDR3 protein gets one entry after TCRdb re-called the 5' RACE reads with MiXCR. The repertoire includes about 11,000 distinct CDR3 sequences, around 5% of them detected once, and approximately 9.8% sits in the top ten. This clonotype showed up many times. The antigen is undetermined. The J gene is TRBJ2-3, the V gene TRBV5-1; D is unresolved. This TCR was recovered from an adult who was a healthcare worker with PCR-confirmed SARS-CoV-2 infection or an uninfected control (not recorded which). Sequences were obtained from whole blood. CDR3 in DNA: TGCGCCAGCAGCAGCAGCGTATCCCGGGCCCGCACAGATACGCAGTATTTT. Translation: CASSSSVSRARTDTQYF.